The 13 T cell receptor beta chains below all came from one sample that was sequenced in a study of CD8 T cells in ankylosing spondylitis. From the 5' RACE reads, TCRdb called clonotypes with MiXCR, one entry per CDR3 protein. The sample includes about 440,000 distinct CDR3 sequences, 15% to 20% of them seen just once. No antigen has been assigned to these receptors. Study-level points and caveats: About 8 highly homologous variants formed a TCR beta motif that appeared characteristic of ankylosing spondylitis blood.

The sequenced material came from blood, either unsorted or a sorted T cell fraction (not recorded which). Receptor source: a male donor with ankylosing spondylitis.

The chain carries TRBV4-2 and TRBJ2-5; D is undetermined. The CDR3 is made up of 14 amino acids. V was shortened by 4 bases and J by 4 bases, with 13 bases between the two germline ends. From germline, CDR1 is LGHNA and CDR2 YNFKEQ. CDR3 sequence: CASSRTSYGETQYF. As DNA, the CDR3 is TGTGCCAGCAGCCGAACCTCCTACGGAGAGACCCAGTACTTC.

The V and J genes are TRBV9 and TRBJ2-1; 8 bases match TRBD1. This CDR3 region has 15 residues. The V segment lost 8 bases and the J segment 3 bases; nucleotides outside the gene matches: 10. The germline V gene has CDR1 SGDLS and CDR2 YYNGEE. The CDR3 is CASTATGADYNEQFF. CDR3 DNA: TGTGCCAGTACGGCGACAGGGGCAGACTACAATGAGCAGTTCTTC.

This clonotype showed up just a few times. J is TRBJ1-4 and V is TRBV4-1; D gene unclear. The CDR3 extends over 15 amino acids. Trimming stripped 0 bases from V and 7 bases from J, with 12 bases between. Germline V gene data show CDR1 as MGHRA and CDR2 as YSYEKL. The CDR3 DNA is TGCGCCAGCAGCCAAGATGCCAATCGAGGTGAAAAACTGTTTTTT. As protein: CASSQDANRGEKLFF.

This clonotype was counted only a few times. The gene calls are TRBV7-9 and TRBJ2-5; D gene uncertain. The CDR3 runs to 12 residues. With 5 bases removed from V and 2 bases from J, the gap between germline ends came to 6 bases. Germline loops: CDR1 SEHNR, CDR2 FQNEAQ (reference sequence). The CDR3 loop is CASSHPQETQYF. The CDR3 nucleotides read TGTGCCAGCAGCCACCCGCAAGAGACCCAGTACTTC.

This clonotype appeared a few times. The V and J genes are TRBV29-1 and TRBJ1-1; 8 bases are a match to TRBD1. The junction had 14 bases not matched to a gene; V was cut back by 7 bases and J by 7 bases. The V gene's germline CDR1 is SQVTM and CDR2 ANQGSEA. This CDR3 comprises 14 residues. This CDR3 reads CSAGQGGNYGEAFF. In nucleotides, the CDR3 is TGCAGCGCCGGACAGGGAGGGAACTACGGTGAAGCTTTCTTT. Combining the CDR3 with reference TRBV29-1 and TRBJ1-1 gives the whole variable domain SAVISQKPSRDICQRGTSLTIQCQVDSQVTMMFWYRQQPGQSLTLIATANQGSEATYESGFVIDKFPISRPNLTFSTLTVSNMSPEDSSIYLCSAGQGGNYGEAFFGQGTRLTVV.

The rearrangement uses TRBV4-1 and TRBJ1-2, with TRBD1 matching over 8 bases. V dropped 2 bases and J dropped 5; count of bases not matched to a gene: 7. The CDR3 extends over 15 amino acids. Germline V gene data show CDR1 as MGHRA and CDR2 as YSYEKL. The CDR3 is CASSQNDQGAYGYTF. CDR3 sequence (DNA): TGCGCCAGCAGCCAAAATGACCAGGGGGCATATGGCTACACCTTC.

This clonotype was picked up a small number of times. This chain links TRBV6-2 or TRBV6-3 with TRBJ2-5, with unresolved D. The CDR3 length is 16 residues. V dropped 10 bases and J dropped 4 bases, with 25 bases sitting between them. Looked up from germline, CDR1 is MNHEY and CDR2 is SVGEGT. The CDR3 sequence is CATYSHYQKAIETQYF. CDR3 coding DNA: TGTGCCACCTATTCACACTACCAAAAGGCTATAGAGACCCAGTACTTC.

Many counts were recorded for this clonotype. The chain links TRBV15 to TRBJ1-4; D not resolved. CDR3 length: 14 residues. Trimming removed 3 bases from V and 13 bases from J, with 18 bases in between. CDR1 is LNHNV, CDR2 YYDKDF, per germline (reference sequence). The CDR3 bases are TGTGCCACCAGCAGCAAATACCCTAATTGGCGACTGTTTTTT. This gives the protein CATSSKYPNWRLFF.

J is TRBJ2-2 and V is TRBV11-2, with 8 bases matching TRBD2. The CDR3 has 15 residues. The germline gives CDR1 SGHAT, CDR2 FQNNGV. The V segment lost 1 base and the J segment 6 bases; nucleotides outside the gene matches: 4. For the CDR3, the DNA is TGTGCCAGCAGCTTAGCGCGGGGGGAGTCCGGGGAGCTGTTTTTT. Its translation is CASSLARGESGELFF.

The genes are TRBV5-1 and TRBJ1-5; tentative D call: TRBD1 (6 bases). The ends were cut back, 4 bases at V and 6 bases at J, with 14 bases in the middle. Germline lookup yields CDR1 SGHRS and CDR2 YFSETQ. The CDR3 extends over 14 amino acids. The CDR3 sequence is CASSPMGGGQPQHF. DNA for the CDR3: TGCGCCAGCAGCCCGATGGGGGGCGGTCAGCCCCAGCATTTT.

This chain connects TRBV7-2 to TRBJ2-3; D gene ambiguous. The germline CDR1 and CDR2 sequences are SGHTA and FQGNSA. This CDR3 is 16 amino acids long. Deletions cut 2 bases from V and 1 base from J, with 13 bases between. The CDR3 nucleotides are TGTGCCAGCAGCTTAATCCCGCGCGGAGGCACAGATACGCAGTATTTT. It is translated as CASSLIPRGGTDTQYF.

This clonotype showed up just a few times. This sequence joins TRBV12-3 or TRBV12-4 and TRBJ1-2, with D possibly being TRBD1 (6 bases). The CDR3 covers 12 residues. Trimming shortened V by 6 bases and J by 8 bases, and 13 bases separated the two germline ends. The CDR3 here is CASRQTGTGYTF. The DNA of the CDR3 is TGTGCCAGCAGGCAAACAGGGACCGGCTACACCTTC.

CDR3 amino acids: CASSSIGQGEAFF. CDR3 sequence (DNA): TGTGCCAGCAGTAGCATAGGACAGGGAGAAGCTTTCTTT. The genes are TRBV2 and TRBJ1-1; the match to TRBD1 covers 8 bases. The trim removed 5 bases at V and 8 bases at J, leaving 7 bases unmatched. The CDR3 has 13 residues. Germline CDR1 SNHLY, CDR2 FYNNEI.